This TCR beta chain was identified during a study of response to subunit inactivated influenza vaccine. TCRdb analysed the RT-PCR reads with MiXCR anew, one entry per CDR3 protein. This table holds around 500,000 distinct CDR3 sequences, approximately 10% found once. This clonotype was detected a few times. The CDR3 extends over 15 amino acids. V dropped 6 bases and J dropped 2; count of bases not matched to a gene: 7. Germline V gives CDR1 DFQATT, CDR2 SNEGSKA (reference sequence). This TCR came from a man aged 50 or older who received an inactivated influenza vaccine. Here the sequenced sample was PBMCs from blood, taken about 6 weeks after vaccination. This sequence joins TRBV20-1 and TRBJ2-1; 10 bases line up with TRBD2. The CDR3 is CSAALAGSPYNEQFF. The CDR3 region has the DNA TGCAGTGCCGCACTAGCGGGATCCCCCTACAATGAGCAGTTCTTC.